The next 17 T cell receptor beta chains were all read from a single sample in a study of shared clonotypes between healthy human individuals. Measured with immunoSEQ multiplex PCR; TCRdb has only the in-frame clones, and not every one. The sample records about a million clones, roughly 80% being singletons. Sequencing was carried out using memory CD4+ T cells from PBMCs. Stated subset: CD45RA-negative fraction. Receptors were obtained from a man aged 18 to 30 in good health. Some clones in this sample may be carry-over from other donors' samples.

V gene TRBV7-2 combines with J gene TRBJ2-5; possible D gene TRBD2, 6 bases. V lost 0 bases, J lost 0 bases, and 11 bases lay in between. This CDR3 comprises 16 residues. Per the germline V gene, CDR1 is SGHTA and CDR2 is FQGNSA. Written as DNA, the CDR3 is TGTGCCAGCAGCTTAGCGATTAGCGGTTACCAAGAGACCCAGTACTTC. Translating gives CASSLAISGYQETQYF.

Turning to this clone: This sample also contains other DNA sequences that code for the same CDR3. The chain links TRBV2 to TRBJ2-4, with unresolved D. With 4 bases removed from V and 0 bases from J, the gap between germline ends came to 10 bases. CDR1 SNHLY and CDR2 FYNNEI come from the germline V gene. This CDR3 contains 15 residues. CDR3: CASSAGFIAKNIQYF. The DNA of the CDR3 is TGTGCCAGCAGTGCCGGTTTCATAGCCAAAAACATTCAGTACTTC.

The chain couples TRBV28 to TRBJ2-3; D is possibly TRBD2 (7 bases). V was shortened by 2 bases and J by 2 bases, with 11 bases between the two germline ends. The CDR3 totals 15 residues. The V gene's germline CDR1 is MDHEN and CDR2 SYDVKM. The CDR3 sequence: CASSLRGGHTDTQYF. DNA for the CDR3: TGTGCCAGCAGTTTACGCGGGGGCCACACAGATACGCAGTATTTT.

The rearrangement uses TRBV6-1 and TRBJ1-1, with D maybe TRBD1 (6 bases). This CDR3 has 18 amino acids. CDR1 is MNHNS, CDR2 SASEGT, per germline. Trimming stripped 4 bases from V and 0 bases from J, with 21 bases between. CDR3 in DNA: TGTGCCAGCAGTGGTCACGGACAGAAGTATACGATGAACACTGAAGCTTTCTTT. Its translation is CASSGHGQKYTMNTEAFF.

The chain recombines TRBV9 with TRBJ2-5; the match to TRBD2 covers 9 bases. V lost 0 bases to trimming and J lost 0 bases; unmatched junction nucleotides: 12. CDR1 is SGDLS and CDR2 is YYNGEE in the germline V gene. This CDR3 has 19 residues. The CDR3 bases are TGTGCCAGCAGCGTAGTGCCTAGCGGGACGGGGGGCCACCAAGAGACCCAGTACTTC. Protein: CASSVVPSGTGGHQETQYF.

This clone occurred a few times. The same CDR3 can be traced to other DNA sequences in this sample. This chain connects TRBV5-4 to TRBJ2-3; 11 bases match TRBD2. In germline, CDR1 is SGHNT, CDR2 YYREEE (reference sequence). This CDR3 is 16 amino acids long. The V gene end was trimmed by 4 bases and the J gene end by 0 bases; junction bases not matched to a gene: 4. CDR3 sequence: CASSRGLAGSTDTQYF. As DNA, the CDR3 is TGTGCCAGCAGCCGCGGACTAGCGGGCAGCACAGATACGCAGTATTTT.

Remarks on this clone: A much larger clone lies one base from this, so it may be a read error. The CDR3 protein is CASSQTGTGPYEQYF. CDR3 sequence (DNA): TGCGCCAGCAGCCAAACCGGGACAGGGCCCTACGAGCAGTACTTC. The chain couples TRBV5-1 to TRBJ2-7, with 9 bases matching TRBD1. CDR1 and CDR2 (germline): SGHRS, YFSETQ. The CDR3 is 15 amino acids. The V and J ends lost 4 bases and 2 bases, in that order; junction bases with no gene match: 7.

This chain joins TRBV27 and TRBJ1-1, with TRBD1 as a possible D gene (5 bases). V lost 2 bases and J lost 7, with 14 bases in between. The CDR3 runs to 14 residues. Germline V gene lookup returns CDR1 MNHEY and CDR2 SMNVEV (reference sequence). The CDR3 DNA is TGTGCCAGCAGTTTACGTGCAGGGCCTTATGAAGCTTTCTTT. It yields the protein CASSLRAGPYEAFF.

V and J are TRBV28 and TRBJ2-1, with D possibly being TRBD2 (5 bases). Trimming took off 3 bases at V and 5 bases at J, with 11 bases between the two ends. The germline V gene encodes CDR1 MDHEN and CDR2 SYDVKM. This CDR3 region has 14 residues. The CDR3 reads CASSFVGGNNEQFF. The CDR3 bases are TGTGCCAGCAGTTTCGTCGGAGGAAACAATGAGCAGTTCTTC. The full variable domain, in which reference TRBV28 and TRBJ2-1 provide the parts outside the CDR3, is DVKVTQSSRYLVKRTGEKVFLECVQDMDHENMFWYRQDPGLGLRLIYFSYDVKMKEKGDIPEGYSVSREKKERFSLILESASTNQTSMYLCASSFVGGNNEQFFGPGTRLTVL.

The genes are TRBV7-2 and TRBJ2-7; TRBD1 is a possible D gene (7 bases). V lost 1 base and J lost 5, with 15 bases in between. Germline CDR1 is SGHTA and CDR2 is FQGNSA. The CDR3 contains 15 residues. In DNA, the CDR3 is TGTGCCAGCAGCTTAGTTGGCCAGGGGGGCCACGAGCAGTACTTC. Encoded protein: CASSLVGQGGHEQYF.

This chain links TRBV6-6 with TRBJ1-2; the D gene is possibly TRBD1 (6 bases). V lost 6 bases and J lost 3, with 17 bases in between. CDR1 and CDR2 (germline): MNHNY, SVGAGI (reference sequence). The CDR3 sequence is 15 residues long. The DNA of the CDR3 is TGTGCCAGCAGCCCCCGGGGGGGCGGGGACTATGGCTACACCTTC. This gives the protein CASSPRGGGDYGYTF.

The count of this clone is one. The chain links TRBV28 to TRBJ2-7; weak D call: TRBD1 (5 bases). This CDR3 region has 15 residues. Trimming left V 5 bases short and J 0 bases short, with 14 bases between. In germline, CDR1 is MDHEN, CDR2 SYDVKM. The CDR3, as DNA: TGTGCCAGCAGTCTAGACAGCCGCCTCTCCTACGAGCAGTACTTC. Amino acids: CASSLDSRLSYEQYF.

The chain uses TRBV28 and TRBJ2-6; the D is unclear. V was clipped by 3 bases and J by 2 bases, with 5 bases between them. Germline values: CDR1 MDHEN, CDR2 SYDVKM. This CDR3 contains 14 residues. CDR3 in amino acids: CASSFFAGANVLTF. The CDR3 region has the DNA TGTGCCAGCAGTTTCTTCGCTGGGGCCAACGTCCTGACTTTC.

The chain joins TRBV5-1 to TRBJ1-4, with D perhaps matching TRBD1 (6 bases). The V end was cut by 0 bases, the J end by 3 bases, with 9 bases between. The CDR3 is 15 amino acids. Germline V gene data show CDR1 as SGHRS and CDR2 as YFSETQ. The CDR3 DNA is TGCGCCAGCAGCTTGGTGGGGGCCCCTAATGAAAAACTGTTTTTT. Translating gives CASSLVGAPNEKLFF.

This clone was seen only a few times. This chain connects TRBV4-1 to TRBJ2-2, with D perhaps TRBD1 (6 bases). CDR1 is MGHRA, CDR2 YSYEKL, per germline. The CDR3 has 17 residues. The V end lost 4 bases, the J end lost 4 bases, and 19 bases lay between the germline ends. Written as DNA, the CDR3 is TGCGCCAGCAGCCCCCCGACGGGCAGGGGTGGCACCGGGGAGCTGTTTTTT. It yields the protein CASSPPTGRGGTGELFF.

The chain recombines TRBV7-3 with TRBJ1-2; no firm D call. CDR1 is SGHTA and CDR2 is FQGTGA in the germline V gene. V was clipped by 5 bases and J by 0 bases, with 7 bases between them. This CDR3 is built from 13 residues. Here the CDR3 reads CASSPDANYGYTF. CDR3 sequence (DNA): TGTGCCAGCAGCCCCGATGCTAACTATGGCTACACCTTC.

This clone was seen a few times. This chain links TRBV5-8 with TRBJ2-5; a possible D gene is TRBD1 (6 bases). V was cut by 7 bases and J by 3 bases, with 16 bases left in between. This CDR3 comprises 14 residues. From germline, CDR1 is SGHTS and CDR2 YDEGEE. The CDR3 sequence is CASGLTGPKETQYF. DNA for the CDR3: TGTGCCAGCGGATTGACAGGACCTAAAGAGACCCAGTACTTC.